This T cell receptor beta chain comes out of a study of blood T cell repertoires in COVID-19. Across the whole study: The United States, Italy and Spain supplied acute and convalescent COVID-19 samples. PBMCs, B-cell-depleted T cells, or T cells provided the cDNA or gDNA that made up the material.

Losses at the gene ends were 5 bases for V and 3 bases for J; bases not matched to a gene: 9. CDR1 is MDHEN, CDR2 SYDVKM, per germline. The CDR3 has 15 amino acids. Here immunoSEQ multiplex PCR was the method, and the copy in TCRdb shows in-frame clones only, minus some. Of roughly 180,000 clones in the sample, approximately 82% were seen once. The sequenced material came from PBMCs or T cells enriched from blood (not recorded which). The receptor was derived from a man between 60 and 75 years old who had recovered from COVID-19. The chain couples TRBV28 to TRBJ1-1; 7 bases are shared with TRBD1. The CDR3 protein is CASSDGQELYTEAFF. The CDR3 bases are TGTGCCAGCAGTGACGGACAGGAGTTATACACTGAAGCTTTCTTT.